The 26 T cell receptor beta chains in this list originate from one sample, sequenced in a study of T cell changes during pregnancy in multiple sclerosis (dated by TCRdb to about 2019). Libraries were made using the immunoSEQ multiplex PCR assay. TCRdb stores this immuneACCESS table with in-frame sequences only. Part of the clones is absent; in the studies checked, under half of the shortfall reflects unresolved V genes, and no reason is known for the rest. Within this sample are roughly 40,000 clones, with 80% to 95% of them counted one time only. The ten largest clones capture more than 0.4% of the sample. The sample was CD4+ T cells from peripheral blood mononuclear cells, taken in the third trimester of pregnancy. These receptors originate from a female donor with multiple sclerosis, enrolled in a pregnancy study.

The J gene is TRBJ2-3, the V gene TRBV9; 9 bases map to TRBD2. The CDR3 is 17 amino acids. The V segment lost 0 bases and the J segment 1 base; nucleotides outside the gene matches: 6. Per the germline V gene, CDR1 is SGDLS and CDR2 is YYNGEE. The CDR3 protein is CASSVAGTSPGTDTQYF. DNA for the CDR3: TGTGCCAGCAGCGTAGCCGGGACTAGCCCGGGCACAGATACGCAGTATTTT.

In DNA, the CDR3 is TGCAGCGCCGGACTAGCGGGAGGGTCCTACAATGAGCAGTTCTTC. Amino acid sequence: CSAGLAGGSYNEQFF. This chain links TRBV29-1 with TRBJ2-1, with 15 nucleotides matching TRBD2. The germline V gene has CDR1 SQVTM and CDR2 ANQGSEA. CDR3 length equals 15 residues. V shed 7 bases and J 1 base; nucleotides not matched to a gene: 2.

The chain joins TRBV5-1 to TRBJ2-2; 8 bases are shared with TRBD2. The CDR3 runs 14 residues. Germline V gene data show CDR1 as SGHRS and CDR2 as YFSETQ. The junction had 5 bases not matched to a gene; V was cut back by 5 bases and J by 5 bases. The DNA for the CDR3 is TGCGCCAGCAGTAGCGGGAAAACTACCGGGGAGCTGTTTTTT. Its protein product is CASSSGKTTGELFF.

This sequence joins TRBV5-8 and TRBJ2-7; D may be TRBD2 (6 bases). There are 17 residues in the CDR3. V gave up 0 bases and J gave up 0 bases, with 16 bases separating them. Germline CDR1 is SGHTS and CDR2 is YDEGEE. CDR3 sequence: CASSLGTGTPLSYEQYF. CDR3 sequence (DNA): TGTGCCAGCAGCTTGGGAACCGGGACTCCTCTCTCCTACGAGCAGTACTTC. Full variable domain (missing parts from reference TRBV5-8 and TRBJ2-7): EAGVTQSPTHLIKTRGQQATLRCSPISGHTSVYWYQQALGLGLQFLLWYDEGEERNRGNFPPRFSGRQFPNYSSELNVNALELEDSALYLCASSLGTGTPLSYEQYFGPGTRLTVT.

The sample holds one count of this clone. The chain uses TRBV4-1 and TRBJ2-1, with TRBD1 matching 8 bases. V dropped 0 bases and J dropped 4; count of bases not matched to a gene: 8. The germline CDR1 and CDR2 sequences are MGHRA and YSYEKL. CDR3 length equals 17 residues. The CDR3 coding sequence is TGCGCCAGCAGCCAAGATGTAAACAGGGGGGCATACAATGAGCAGTTCTTC. Amino acid sequence: CASSQDVNRGAYNEQFF.

This chain uses TRBV5-5 with TRBJ2-7; 10 nucleotides line up with TRBD1. This CDR3 region has 14 residues. The V gene end was trimmed by 3 bases and the J gene end by 5 bases; junction bases not matched to a gene: 5. Germline CDR1 is SGHKS and CDR2 is YYEKEE (reference sequence). As DNA, the CDR3 is TGTGCCAGCAGCTCCGGGACAGGGGCCCACGAGCAGTACTTC. Translation: CASSSGTGAHEQYF.

V gene TRBV5-4 combines with J gene TRBJ2-5; 7 bases agree with TRBD1. The CDR3 loop spans 15 amino acids. V trimming: 6 bases; J trimming: 4 bases; junction bases outside the gene matches: 12. Germline assignment: CDR1 SGHNT and CDR2 YYREEE (reference sequence). The CDR3 region has the DNA TGTGCCAGCAACGCCGTGACAGGGCCTCTAGAGACCCAGTACTTC. Amino acid sequence: CASNAVTGPLETQYF.

The chain has TRBV5-6 and TRBJ1-1; D gene ambiguous. The germline gives CDR1 SGHDT, CDR2 YYEEEE. Trimming cost V 3 bases and J 1 base, with 13 bases left between them. This CDR3 is built from 15 residues. Here the CDR3 reads CASSSVPSKNTEAFF. In nucleotides, the CDR3 is TGTGCCAGCAGCTCCGTCCCATCTAAGAACACTGAAGCTTTCTTT.

V and J are TRBV13 and TRBJ2-1, with 12 bases that match TRBD2. There are 16 residues in the CDR3. CDR1 is PRHDT, CDR2 FYEKMQ, per germline (reference sequence). V trimming: 3 bases; J trimming: 4 bases; junction bases outside the gene matches: 4. CDR3 loop: CASSFRTSGAYNEQFF. CDR3 coding DNA: TGTGCCAGCAGCTTCCGGACTAGCGGGGCATACAATGAGCAGTTCTTC. Drawing the rest from reference TRBV13 and TRBJ2-1, the complete variable domain is AAGVIQSPRHLIKEKRETATLKCYPIPRHDTVYWYQQGPGQDPQFLISFYEKMQSDKGSIPDRFSAQQFSDYHSELNMSSLELGDSALYFCASSFRTSGAYNEQFFGPGTRLTVL.

V usage is TRBV6-5 and J usage is TRBJ1-2, with 11 bases matching TRBD1. The CDR3 contains 15 residues. The germline CDR1 and CDR2 sequences are MNHEY and SVGAGI. V shed 8 bases, J shed 5 bases, and the junction held 10 bases outside the gene matches. CDR3 loop: CASLGQGGRPYGYTF. CDR3 DNA sequence: TGTGCCAGCCTGGGACAGGGGGGCCGCCCATATGGCTACACCTTC.

This chain uses TRBV5-1 with TRBJ2-1, with D uncertain. CDR1 is SGHRS, CDR2 YFSETQ, per germline. The CDR3 length is 16 residues. Trimming stripped 0 bases from V and 0 bases from J, with 10 bases between. The chain's CDR3 is CASSLDPLSSYNEQFF. CDR3 nucleotides: TGCGCCAGCAGCTTGGATCCGCTGAGCTCCTACAATGAGCAGTTCTTC.

The chain couples TRBV25-1 to TRBJ2-7; tentative D call: TRBD1 (5 bases). V dropped 1 base and J dropped 3 bases, with 13 bases sitting between them. CDR3 length equals 15 residues. Germline lookup yields CDR1 MGHDK and CDR2 SYGVNS. The CDR3: CASSELDKKDYEQYF. CDR3 in DNA: TGTGCCAGCAGTGAATTGGACAAAAAAGACTACGAGCAGTACTTC.

The V and J genes are TRBV18 and TRBJ1-2, with D possibly matching TRBD1 (6 bases). CDR3 size: 13 residues. The germline V gene has CDR1 KGHSH and CDR2 LQKENI. Trimming pared 3 bases from V and 4 bases from J, leaving 9 bases between. CDR3 amino acids: CASSPDSSYGYTF. CDR3 nucleotide sequence: TGTGCCAGCTCACCGGACAGTTCCTATGGCTACACCTTC.

The CDR3 DNA sequence: TGTGCCAGCAGCTCCGACGGGTATCAGCCCCAGCATTTT. Residues: CASSSDGYQPQHF. V gene TRBV5-8 combines with J gene TRBJ1-5, with D unresolved. CDR3 length equals 13 residues. V was cut by 3 bases and J by 5 bases, with 9 bases left in between. Germline CDR1 is SGHTS and CDR2 is YDEGEE.

This clone occurred once. This sequence joins TRBV20-1 and TRBJ1-2; the D gene is possibly TRBD1 (6 bases). With 3 bases removed from V and 4 bases from J, the gap between germline ends came to 6 bases. The CDR3 loop spans 11 amino acids. Per the germline V gene, CDR1 is DFQATT and CDR2 is SNEGSKA (reference sequence). The CDR3 DNA follows: TGCAGTGCTAGGGACAGCTATGGCTACACCTTC. Its protein is CSARDSYGYTF.

This clone was recorded only once. One end of the junction varies from germline; a read error may be responsible. The chain combines TRBV10-3 with TRBJ2-7; 9 positions agree with TRBD2. The CDR3 is made up of 14 amino acids. CDR1 is ENHRY, CDR2 SYGVKD, per germline. CDR3 loop: CAISQGTSSNEQYF. CDR3 coding DNA: TGTGCCATCTCTCAGGGGACTAGCTCCAACGAGCAGTACTTC.

The genes are TRBV18 and TRBJ2-7; 11 bases match TRBD2. There are 15 residues in the CDR3. The V gene's germline CDR1 is KGHSH and CDR2 LQKENI. V shed 6 bases and J 2 bases; nucleotides not matched to a gene: 6. CDR3 sequence reads: CASSRSTSGAYEQYF. The CDR3 nucleotides read TGTGCCAGCTCCCGTTCGACTAGCGGGGCCTACGAGCAGTACTTC.

The chain employs TRBV29-1 and TRBJ2-1, with a possible D match to TRBD1 (6 bases). Trimming removed 7 bases from V and 6 bases from J, with 10 bases in between. Germline V gives CDR1 SQVTM, CDR2 ANQGSEA. The CDR3 runs 11 residues. The CDR3: CSARGTNEQFF. The CDR3 nucleotides read TGCAGCGCTAGGGGGACCAATGAGCAGTTCTTC.

The chain has TRBV5-1 and TRBJ1-1, with 9 bases fitting TRBD1. Looked up from germline, CDR1 is SGHRS and CDR2 is YFSETQ. The V gene end was trimmed by 4 bases and the J gene end by 1 base; junction bases not matched to a gene: 8. The length of the CDR3 is 16 residues. The CDR3 spells CASSMGQGVKNTEAFF. The CDR3 coding sequence is TGCGCCAGCAGCATGGGACAGGGAGTGAAGAACACTGAAGCTTTCTTT.

The V call is TRBV11-1, the J call TRBJ2-1; possible D gene TRBD2, 5 bases. Deletions cut 2 bases from V and 8 bases from J, with 16 bases between. The CDR3 sequence is 15 residues long. In germline, CDR1 is SGHAT, CDR2 FQDESV (reference sequence). Here the CDR3 DNA reads TGTGCCAGCAGCTTAAGCGTCGCCATCGGGGATGAGCAGTTCTTC. It codes for CASSLSVAIGDEQFF.

The chain is built from TRBV29-1 and TRBJ1-2, with D possibly being TRBD1 (5 bases). CDR1 is SQVTM, CDR2 ANQGSEA, per germline. This CDR3 comprises 13 residues. V dropped 2 bases and J dropped 2 bases, with 9 bases sitting between them. The CDR3 nucleotides read TGCAGCGTTGAAAGGACACGGAACTATGGCTACACCTTC. Its protein product is CSVERTRNYGYTF.

This rearrangement joins TRBV4-1 to TRBJ2-2; TRBD2 agrees at 9 bases. V gave up 3 bases and J gave up 4 bases; unmatched junction bases: 21. Germline V gives CDR1 MGHRA, CDR2 YSYEKL. CDR3 length: 21 amino acids. CDR3 nucleotide sequence: TGCGCCAGCAGCCATAAACAGGGGTTGGGTTCGGCGGGAGGGTTCACCGGGGAGCTGTTTTTT. It encodes CASSHKQGLGSAGGFTGELFF.

The gene calls are TRBV4-1 and TRBJ1-1, with a tentative D call TRBD1 (6 bases). The ends were cut back, 1 base at V and 1 base at J, with 13 bases in the middle. CDR1 MGHRA and CDR2 YSYEKL come from the germline V gene. The CDR3 is 16 residues long. The DNA of the CDR3 is TGCGCCAGCAGCCAAGTGGGGAAGACAGGGAACACTGAAGCTTTCTTT. It yields the protein CASSQVGKTGNTEAFF.

This chain connects TRBV5-1 to TRBJ1-2; D possibly corresponds to TRBD1 (6 bases). V was cut by 2 bases and J by 5 bases, with 13 bases left in between. CDR3 length: 14 amino acids. CDR1 is SGHRS and CDR2 is YFSETQ in the germline V gene. In DNA, the CDR3 is TGCGCCAGCAGCTTACAACAGGGCTCGTATGGCTACACCTTC. It yields the protein CASSLQQGSYGYTF.

This chain connects TRBV2 to TRBJ2-1, with 11 bases lining up with TRBD2. Germline CDR1 and CDR2: SNHLY and FYNNEI. The CDR3 consists of 14 residues. V dropped 6 bases and J dropped 12; count of bases not matched to a gene: 10. CDR3 nucleotides: TGTGCCAGCAGCGGGAAGCCGGGACTAGCGGTGCAGTTCTTC. As protein: CASSGKPGLAVQFF.

The chain is built from TRBV7-2 and TRBJ1-5; D gene unclear. V lost 2 bases and J lost 2, with 7 bases in between. The CDR3 consists of 14 residues. Germline V gene sequence: CDR1 SGHTA, CDR2 FQGNSA. The CDR3 protein is CASSLQAGNQPQHF. CDR3 in DNA: TGTGCCAGCAGCTTACAAGCGGGCAATCAGCCCCAGCATTTT.